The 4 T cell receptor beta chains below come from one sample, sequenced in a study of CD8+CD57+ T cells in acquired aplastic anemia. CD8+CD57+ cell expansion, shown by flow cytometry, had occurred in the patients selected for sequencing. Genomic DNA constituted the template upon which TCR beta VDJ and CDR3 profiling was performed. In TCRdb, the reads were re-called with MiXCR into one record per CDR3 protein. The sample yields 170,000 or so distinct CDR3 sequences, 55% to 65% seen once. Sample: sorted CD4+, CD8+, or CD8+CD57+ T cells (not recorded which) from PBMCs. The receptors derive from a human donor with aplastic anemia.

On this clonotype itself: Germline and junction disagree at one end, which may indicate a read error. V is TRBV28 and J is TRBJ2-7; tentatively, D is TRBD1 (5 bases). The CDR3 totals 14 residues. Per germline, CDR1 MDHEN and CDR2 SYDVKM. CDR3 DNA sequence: TGTGCCAGCAGTAAATCCAGGGATCCCTACGAGCAGTGCTTC. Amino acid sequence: CASSKSRDPYEQCF.

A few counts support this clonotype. CDR3 sequence reads: CSAKTSGGDYTEQYF. The CDR3 bases are TGCAGTGCAAAGACTAGCGGGGGGGACTACACTGAGCAGTATTTT. The chain employs TRBV20-1 and TRBJ2-3, with 14 bases lining up with TRBD2. The CDR3 runs to 15 residues. CDR1 and CDR2 from the germline V gene are DFQATT and SNEGSKA (reference sequence). Unmatched junction bases numbered 13, after V lost 6 bases and J lost 11 bases.

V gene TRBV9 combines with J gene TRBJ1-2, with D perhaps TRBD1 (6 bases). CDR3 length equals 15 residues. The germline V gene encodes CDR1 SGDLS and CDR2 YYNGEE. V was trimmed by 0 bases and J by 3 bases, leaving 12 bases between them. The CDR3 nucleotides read TGTGCCAGCAGCGTAGGCCAGGGGCGGGACTATGGCTACACCTTC. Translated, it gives CASSVGQGRDYGYTF.

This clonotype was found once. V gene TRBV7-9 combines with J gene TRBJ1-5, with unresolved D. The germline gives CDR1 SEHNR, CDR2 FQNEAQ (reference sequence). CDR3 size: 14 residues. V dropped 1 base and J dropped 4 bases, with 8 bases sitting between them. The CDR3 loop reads CASSLGELNQPQHF. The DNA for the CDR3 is TGTGCCAGCAGCTTAGGGGAGCTAAATCAGCCCCAGCATTTT. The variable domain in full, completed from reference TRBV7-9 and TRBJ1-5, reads DTGVSQNPRHKITKRGQNVTFRCDPISEHNRLYWYRQTLGQGPEFLTYFQNEAQLEKSRLLSDRFSAERPKGSFSTLEIQRTEQGDSAMYLCASSLGELNQPQHFGDGTRLSIL.